These 15 T cell receptor beta chains originate from one sample sequenced in a study of T-cell memory formation after mild COVID-19 (dated by TCRdb to about 2021). The library came from 5' RACE. TCRdb records Illumina NovaSeq 6000 as the sequencer. Starting from the raw public reads, TCRdb applied fastp trimming at Q25, assembled clones with MiXCR and retained in-frame beta chains. Rows are unified per CDR3 protein, each entry keeping the most common DNA and genes. The sample table contains 550,000 to 650,000 distinct CDR3 sequences; only one count was recorded for approximately 15% of them. About 8.1% of the sample is taken by the ten largest. Material: PBMCs or a T cell subset sorted from them (not recorded which). These receptor sequences come from an adult woman who had mild COVID-19 (a few samples of this study predate the infection). The sample titles of this study are shuffled in the database, so cell type and time point are left out; the donor was told from shared clones.

This clonotype has a handful of counts. J is TRBJ2-7 and V is TRBV4-3; D is perhaps TRBD2 (5 bases). Germline loops: CDR1 LGHNA, CDR2 YSLEER. CDR3 length: 17 residues. The V gene lost 0 bases and the J gene lost 0 bases, with 15 bases spanning the gap. This CDR3 is CASSQEGSGLSSYEQYF. The CDR3 coding sequence is TGCGCCAGCAGCCAAGAAGGAAGCGGCCTCAGCTCCTACGAGCAGTACTTC.

This clonotype appeared a few times. This chain uses TRBV4-3 with TRBJ2-3, with 9 bases aligning to TRBD1. Germline CDR1 reads LGHNA; CDR2 reads YSLEER. The CDR3 totals 18 residues. V shed 5 bases, J shed 3 bases, and the junction held 15 bases outside the gene matches. CDR3 amino acids: CASSRLDRDREDTDTQYF. Written as DNA, the CDR3 is TGCGCCAGCAGCAGACTCGATCGGGACAGGGAAGATACAGATACGCAGTATTTT.

This clonotype turned up a few times. V is TRBV3-1 and J is TRBJ1-1; possible D gene TRBD1, 5 bases. V was pared by 5 bases and J by 0 bases, with 10 bases between. There are 14 residues in the CDR3. Germline assignment: CDR1 LGHDT and CDR2 YNNKEL (reference sequence). The CDR3 DNA follows: TGTGCCAGCAGCAAGGGGAACATGAACACTGAAGCTTTCTTT. Translation: CASSKGNMNTEAFF.

The table lists this clonotype with a few counts. V usage is TRBV11-2 and J usage is TRBJ2-1, with 7 bases aligning to TRBD2. The J segment lost 9 bases and the V segment lost 8 bases, leaving 10 bases of the junction unmatched. From germline, CDR1 is SGHAT and CDR2 FQNNGV. The CDR3 contains 13 residues. The CDR3 DNA reads as TGTGCCAGCCGAGGCGTGGGGGGGAGTGAGCAGTTCTTC. Its protein product is CASRGVGGSEQFF.

This clonotype was counted at least ten times. J is TRBJ2-4 and V is TRBV5-1; 7 nucleotides align to TRBD2. CDR3 length: 14 amino acids. Germline V CDR1 and CDR2: SGHRS, YFSETQ. V shed 0 bases and J 6 bases; nucleotides not matched to a gene: 3. CDR3 residues: CASSLVSSGNIQYF. CDR3 coding DNA: TGCGCCAGCAGCTTGGTGTCTAGCGGAAACATTCAGTACTTC.

The genes are TRBV3-1 and TRBJ2-3; TRBD1 matches 8 bases. The length of the CDR3 is 15 residues. Looked up from germline, CDR1 is LGHDT and CDR2 is YNNKEL (reference sequence). The trim removed 0 bases at V and 6 bases at J, leaving 5 bases unmatched. Here the CDR3 reads CASSQDGTGWDTQYF. The CDR3 DNA sequence: TGTGCCAGCAGCCAAGATGGGACAGGTTGGGATACGCAGTATTTT.

This clonotype was counted a few times. The rearrangement joins TRBV5-1 to TRBJ2-7; D may correspond to TRBD1 or TRBD2 (5 bases each). V lost 4 bases and J lost 0, with 11 bases in between. This CDR3 region has 14 residues. In germline, CDR1 is SGHRS, CDR2 YFSETQ. Here the CDR3 DNA reads TGCGCCAGCAGCGTAGGGGACGACTCCTACGAGCAGTACTTC. Protein product: CASSVGDDSYEQYF.

This clonotype showed up just a few times. V usage is TRBV29-1 and J usage is TRBJ2-3; no clear D gene. Germline V lookup: CDR1 SQVTM, CDR2 ANQGSEA. This CDR3 spans 12 amino acids. Trimming cost V 0 bases and J 5 bases, with 6 bases left between them. The CDR3 DNA is TGCAGCGTTGAAGATCTTGGAGATACGCAGTATTTT. Amino acids: CSVEDLGDTQYF.

This clonotype has a handful of counts. The chain links TRBV3-1 to TRBJ2-5, with 10 bases matching TRBD2. CDR1 and CDR2 from the germline V gene are LGHDT and YNNKEL (reference sequence). The V and J ends lost 8 bases and 0 bases, in that order; junction bases with no gene match: 9. The CDR3 has 16 amino acids. CDR3: CASSEGLAANQETQYF. The CDR3 coding sequence is TGTGCCAGCTCCGAAGGACTAGCGGCTAACCAAGAGACCCAGTACTTC.

This clonotype was counted only a few times. The genes are TRBV7-2 and TRBJ1-2; D might be TRBD1 (5 bases). Germline V CDR1 and CDR2: SGHTA, FQGNSA. V dropped 4 bases and J dropped 0 bases, with 12 bases sitting between them. This CDR3 has 15 amino acids. The CDR3 DNA reads as TGTGCCAGCAGCTATCAGGGCAGCACTAACTATGGCTACACCTTC. This gives the protein CASSYQGSTNYGYTF.

The V call is TRBV11-2, the J call TRBJ2-1; D is ambiguous. This CDR3 spans 15 amino acids. CDR1 is SGHAT and CDR2 is FQNNGV in the germline V gene. V shed 0 bases and J shed 8 bases, with 14 bases lying between them. The DNA of the CDR3 is TGTGCCAGCAGCTTAGAGTCGTGGAGCCGGGATGAGCAGTTCTTC. It specifies CASSLESWSRDEQFF.

This chain joins TRBV21-1 and TRBJ1-1. TRBV21-1 is a pseudogene. The CDR3 is made up of 11 amino acids. CDR3 in amino acids: CASSKHGEAFF. CDR3 bases: TGTGCCAGCAGCAAACACGGTGAAGCTTTCTTT.

This clonotype turned up a few times. This sequence joins TRBV29-1 and TRBJ2-7; D may be TRBD2 (5 bases). The CDR3 sequence is 14 residues long. Per the germline V gene, CDR1 is SQVTM and CDR2 is ANQGSEA. Trimming left V 4 bases short and J 4 bases short, with 17 bases between. CDR3 DNA: TGCAGCGTTGCGGGGTCAAGTACTAAATACGAGCAGTACTTC. Its protein is CSVAGSSTKYEQYF.

The rearrangement joins TRBV4-2 to TRBJ1-2; D possibly corresponds to TRBD1 (6 bases). The V gene lost 1 base and the J gene lost 8 bases, with 14 bases spanning the gap. CDR1 LGHNA and CDR2 YNFKEQ come from the germline V gene. CDR3 length equals 14 residues. CDR3 in DNA: TGTGCCAGCAGCCAAGTCGCCAGGGGCGACGGCTACACCTTC. It codes for CASSQVARGDGYTF.

This clonotype was detected only a few times. V is TRBV5-1 and J is TRBJ2-5; the D is unclear. Deletions cut 4 bases from V and 1 base from J, with 14 bases between. Germline assignment: CDR1 SGHRS and CDR2 YFSETQ. CDR3 size: 15 residues. The DNA for the CDR3 is TGCGCCAGCAGCCAATCGGGTACGATCCAAGAGACCCAGTACTTC. It yields the protein CASSQSGTIQETQYF.